The rows below give T cell receptor beta chains drawn from one sample of a study of cytomegalovirus exposure and HLA in healthy donors. Libraries were prepared by immunoSEQ multiplex PCR; TCRdb keeps only in-frame clonotypes and omits some of them. Of roughly 68,000 clones listed, roughly 75% are singletons. The specimen sequenced was PBMCs. The origin of the receptors is a woman in her twenties or thirties in good health and CMV-seropositive. The conserved cysteine and the conserved F or W are not part of the CDR3 here.

>TRBJ2-1|TRBV27
ASSLIAGDYNEQF
>TRBJ1-5|TRBV9
ASSVAGQGNQPQH
>TRBJ2-1|TRBV6-1
ASSGLAGRIVEQF
>TRBJ2-3|TRBV6-5
ASKPGLDTDTQY
>TRBJ2-6|TRBV19
ASSFGTPSGANVLT
>TRBJ2-7|TRBV14
ASSPGGRAYEQY
>TRBJ2-2|TRBV19
ASSIGTTLTGELF
>TRBJ2-7|TRBV4-1
ASSHRLAGLYEQY
>TRBJ1-3|TRBV5-1
ASSLGSQGYSGNTIY
>TRBJ1-2|TRBV29-1
SAIAGGRGYT
>TRBJ2-2|TRBV5-1
ASSSGQGAVGELF
>TRBJ1-2|TRBV5-1
ASSPGTGFFYGYT
>TRBJ1-1|TRBV7-9
ASSLVGQGRNTEAF
>TRBJ1-6|TRBV5-4
ASSLETGYSPLH
>TRBJ2-3|TRBV6-5
ASSRGQSGTDTQY
>TRBJ2-5|TRBV30
AWSLTAPYHQETQY
>TRBJ2-5|TRBV7-3
ASSSGLAGRETQY
>TRBJ2-1|TRBV11-2
ASSTGTGQSGQF
>TRBJ2-5|TRBV10-1
ASSESGGETQY
>TRBJ2-7|TRBV5-6
ASRFWTGRYEQY
>TRBJ2-1|TRBV6-5
ASFSSQSSYNEQF
>TRBJ2-3|TRBV5-4
ASSLGRVLTDTQY
>TRBJ2-3|TRBV25-1
ASSEYKAGGDTQY
>TRBJ2-6|TRBV4-2
ASSQDLPVYSGANVLT
>TRBJ2-3|TRBV27
ASSSTSGSGQGTQY
>TRBJ2-2|TRBV5-1
ASSSGLYTGELF
>TRBJ2-1|TRBV28
ASSGPLAENEQF
>TRBJ2-3|TRBV5-4
ASSLKRGGGPGTDTQY
>TRBJ2-5|TRBV7-6
ASSLTGLAGGPEETQY
>TRBJ1-2|TRBV5-5
ASSRGQVYGYT
>NA|TRBV29-1
SAETGPSYEQY
>TRBJ1-5|TRBV7-9
ASSVTGGQSYQPQH
>TRBJ1-2|TRBV6-5
ASGPTGINYGYT
>TRBJ2-7|TRBV10-3
ATDSSLVNEQY
>TRBJ2-1|TRBV30
AWSVQLKSSYNEQF
>TRBJ2-7|TRBV18
ASSPPGLIYEQY
>TRBJ2-7|TRBV27
ASKAGGVGYEQY
>NA|TRBV6-5
ASSSAGFEQY
>TRBJ2-1|TRBV21-1
ASRRGTTSYNEQF
>TRBJ2-1|TRBV19
ASSPGAGGGYEQF
>NA|TRBV29-1
SVSQGRSYEQY
>TRBJ1-1|TRBV30
AWSVASALNTEAF
>TRBJ2-5|TRBV18
ASSPPAGNREETQY
>TRBJ1-6|TRBV4-1
ASSQDDGGGGSPLH
>TRBJ2-3|TRBV10-1
ASSELWTSGNTDTQY
>TRBJ1-2|TRBV10-3
AISESQRGPRSGYT
>TRBJ1-2|TRBV28
ASSVDLGQADYGYT
>TRBJ1-2|TRBV7-2
ASSLSQGQRFYGYT
>TRBJ2-1|TRBV2
ASKAEYNEQF
>TRBJ2-7|TRBV9
ASSASGTGPYEQY
>TRBJ1-2|TRBV6-6
ASSPQANYGYT
>TRBJ2-3|TRBV7-9
ASSLKGTGDFSTDTQY
>TRBJ1-2|TRBV28
AVQGQGLSNYGYT
>TRBJ2-7|TRBV9
ASSVAVDRTYEQY
>TRBJ2-3|TRBV29-1
SVVGGDWRSTDTQY